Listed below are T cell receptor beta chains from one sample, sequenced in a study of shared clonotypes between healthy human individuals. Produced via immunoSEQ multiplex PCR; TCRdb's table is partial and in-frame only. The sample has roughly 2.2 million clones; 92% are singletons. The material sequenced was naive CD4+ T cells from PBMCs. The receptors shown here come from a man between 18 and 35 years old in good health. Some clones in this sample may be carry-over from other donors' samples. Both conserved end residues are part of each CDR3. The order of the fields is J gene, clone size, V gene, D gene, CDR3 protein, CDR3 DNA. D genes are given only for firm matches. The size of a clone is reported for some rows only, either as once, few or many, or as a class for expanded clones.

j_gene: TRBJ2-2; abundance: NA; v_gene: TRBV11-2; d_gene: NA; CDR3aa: CASSLDPGQGTGELFF; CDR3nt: TGTGCCAGCAGCTTAGATCCCGGACAAGGCACCGGGGAGCTGTTTTTT
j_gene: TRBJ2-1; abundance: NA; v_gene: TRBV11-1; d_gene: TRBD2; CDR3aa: CASSLEGLAGWDEQFF; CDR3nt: TGTGCCAGCAGCTTAGAAGGACTAGCGGGATGGGATGAGCAGTTCTTC
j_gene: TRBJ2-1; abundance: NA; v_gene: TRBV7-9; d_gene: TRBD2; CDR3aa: CASKEREGDNEQFF; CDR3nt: TGTGCCAGCAAGGAGCGGGAGGGGGACAATGAGCAGTTCTTC
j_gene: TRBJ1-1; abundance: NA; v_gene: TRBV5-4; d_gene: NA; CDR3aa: CASSPKRLIGTEAFF; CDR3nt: TGTGCCAGCAGCCCAAAGAGGCTTATCGGTACTGAAGCTTTCTTT
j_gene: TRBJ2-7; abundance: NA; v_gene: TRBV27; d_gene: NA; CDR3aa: CASSFLGAYEQYF; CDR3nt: TGTGCCAGCAGTTTCCTGGGGGCATACGAGCAGTACTTC
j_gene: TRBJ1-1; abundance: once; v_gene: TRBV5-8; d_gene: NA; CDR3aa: CASSRREGAGTEAFF; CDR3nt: TGTGCCAGCAGCCGTCGAGAGGGCGCGGGCACTGAAGCTTTCTTT
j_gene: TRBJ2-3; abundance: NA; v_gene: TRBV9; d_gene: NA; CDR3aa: CASSVSTTDTQYF; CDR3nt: TGTGCCAGCAGCGTATCGACGACCGATACGCAGTATTTT
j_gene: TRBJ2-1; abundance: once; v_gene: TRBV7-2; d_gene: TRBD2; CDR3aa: CASSGDRAGGDLYNEQFF; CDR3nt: TGTGCCAGCAGCGGAGACAGAGCGGGAGGGGACTTATACAATGAGCAGTTCTTC
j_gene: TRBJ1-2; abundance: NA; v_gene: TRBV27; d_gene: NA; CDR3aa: CASSLFSSGGYTF; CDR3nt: TGTGCCAGCAGTTTATTCAGTTCTGGTGGCTACACCTTC
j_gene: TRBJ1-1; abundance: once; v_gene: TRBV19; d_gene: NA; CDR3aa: CASSIGSAEAFF; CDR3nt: TGTGCCAGTAGTATAGGAAGCGCTGAAGCTTTCTTT
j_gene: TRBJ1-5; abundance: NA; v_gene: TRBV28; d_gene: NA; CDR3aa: CASSLQGRQPQHF; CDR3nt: TGTGCCAGCAGTTTACAGGGTCGACAGCCCCAGCATTTT
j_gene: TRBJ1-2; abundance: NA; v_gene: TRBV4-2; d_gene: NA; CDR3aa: CASSQTGTENYGYTF; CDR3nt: TGTGCCAGCAGCCAAACCGGGACGGAAAACTATGGCTACACCTTC
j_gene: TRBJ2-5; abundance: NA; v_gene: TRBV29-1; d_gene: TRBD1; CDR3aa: CSVDTGTGWQETQYF; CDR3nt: TGCAGCGTAGATACCGGGACAGGGTGGCAAGAGACCCAGTACTTC
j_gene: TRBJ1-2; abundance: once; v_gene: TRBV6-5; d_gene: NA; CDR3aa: CASRSGTKYGYTF; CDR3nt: TGTGCCAGCAGGTCCGGGACGAAATATGGCTACACCTTC
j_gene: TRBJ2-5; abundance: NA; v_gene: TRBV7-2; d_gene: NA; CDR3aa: CASSLFGGLSIRGETQYF; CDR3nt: TGTGCCAGCAGCTTATTCGGGGGTTTATCGATTAGGGGAGAGACCCAGTACTTC
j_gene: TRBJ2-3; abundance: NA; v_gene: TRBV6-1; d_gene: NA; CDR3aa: CAGNPPGTDTQYF; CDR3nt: TGTGCCGGTAACCCCCCGGGGACAGATACGCAGTATTTT
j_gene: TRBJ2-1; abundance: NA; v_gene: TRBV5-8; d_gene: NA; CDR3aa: CASSPVMEQFF; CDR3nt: TGTGCCAGCAGCCCAGTTATGGAGCAGTTCTTC
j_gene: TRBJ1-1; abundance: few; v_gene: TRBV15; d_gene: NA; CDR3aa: CATSTSGGQKAFF; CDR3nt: TGTGCCACCAGCACGTCAGGCGGACAGAAAGCTTTCTTT
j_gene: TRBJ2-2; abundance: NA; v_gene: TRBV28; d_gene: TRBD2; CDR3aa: CASSLKIAGVLTGELFF; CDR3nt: TGTGCCAGCAGCTTGAAAATAGCGGGAGTGCTCACCGGGGAGCTGTTTTTT
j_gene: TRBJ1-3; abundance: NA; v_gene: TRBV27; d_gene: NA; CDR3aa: CASSRGGQENGNTIYF; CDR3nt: TGTGCCAGCAGTCGGGGGGGGCAGGAGAATGGAAACACCATATATTTT
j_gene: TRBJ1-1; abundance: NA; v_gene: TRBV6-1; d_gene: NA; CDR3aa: CASAEEMNTEAFF; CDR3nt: TGTGCCAGCGCTGAAGAAATGAACACTGAAGCTTTCTTT
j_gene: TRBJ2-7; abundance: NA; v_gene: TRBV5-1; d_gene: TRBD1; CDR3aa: CASSGGTGGLSYEQYF; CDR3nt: TGCGCCAGCAGCGGGGGGACAGGGGGCCTTTCCTACGAGCAGTACTTC
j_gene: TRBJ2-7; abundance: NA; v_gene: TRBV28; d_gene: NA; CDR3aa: CASSLPTPYEQYF; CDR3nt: TGTGCCAGCAGTTTACCCACGCCATACGAGCAGTACTTC
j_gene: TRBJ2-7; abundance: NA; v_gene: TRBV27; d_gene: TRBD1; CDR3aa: CASSFWDRAHEQYF; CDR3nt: TGTGCCAGCAGTTTCTGGGACAGGGCCCACGAGCAGTACTTC
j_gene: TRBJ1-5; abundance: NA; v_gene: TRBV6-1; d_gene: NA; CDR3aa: CASSEVAGQSNQPQHF; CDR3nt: TGTGCCAGCAGTGAGGTGGCGGGACAAAGCAATCAGCCCCAGCATTTT
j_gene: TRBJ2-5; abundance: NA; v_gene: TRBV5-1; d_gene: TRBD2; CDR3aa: CASSYSGRDQETQYF; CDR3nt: TGCGCCAGCAGCTATAGCGGGAGGGACCAAGAGACCCAGTACTTC
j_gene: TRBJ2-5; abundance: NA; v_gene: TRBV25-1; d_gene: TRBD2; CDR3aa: CASATSGEVTRETQYF; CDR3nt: TGTGCCAGCGCAACTAGCGGGGAGGTGACTCGAGAGACCCAGTACTTC
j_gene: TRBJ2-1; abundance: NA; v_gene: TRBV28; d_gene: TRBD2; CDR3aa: CASRDSLAGIEQFF; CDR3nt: TGTGCCAGCAGAGACTCACTAGCGGGAATTGAGCAGTTCTTC
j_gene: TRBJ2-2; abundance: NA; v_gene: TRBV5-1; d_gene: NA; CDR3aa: CASSSKDGTGELFF; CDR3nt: TGCGCCAGCAGTTCCAAAGACGGGACCGGGGAGCTGTTTTTT
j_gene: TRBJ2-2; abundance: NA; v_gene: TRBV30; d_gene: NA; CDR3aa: CAWSVGDNTGELFF; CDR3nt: TGTGCCTGGAGTGTAGGCGATAACACCGGGGAGCTGTTTTTT
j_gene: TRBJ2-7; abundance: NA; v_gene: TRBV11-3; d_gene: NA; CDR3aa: CASSLETGSEQYF; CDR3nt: TGTGCCAGCAGCTTAGAGACAGGATCAGAGCAGTACTTC
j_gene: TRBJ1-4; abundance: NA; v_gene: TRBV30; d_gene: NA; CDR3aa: CAWSVQGGSEKLFF; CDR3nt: TGTGCCTGGAGTGTACAAGGGGGGAGTGAAAAACTGTTTTTT
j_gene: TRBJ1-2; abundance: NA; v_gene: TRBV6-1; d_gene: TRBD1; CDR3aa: CATLKPGQGYGYTF; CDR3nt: TGTGCCACCTTAAAACCGGGACAGGGGTATGGCTACACCTTC
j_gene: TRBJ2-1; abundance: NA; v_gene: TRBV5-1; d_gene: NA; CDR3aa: CASSFSEGALYNEQFF; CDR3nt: TGCGCCAGCAGCTTTTCGGAGGGGGCCCTGTACAATGAGCAGTTCTTC
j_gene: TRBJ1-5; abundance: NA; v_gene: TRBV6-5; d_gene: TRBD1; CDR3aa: CASSSGTGYQPQHF; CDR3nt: TGTGCCAGCAGTAGCGGGACAGGGTACCAGCCCCAGCATTTT